The 23 T cell receptor beta chains below come from one sample, sequenced in a study of PD-L1 blockade in urothelial cancer. Sequenced by immunoSEQ multiplex PCR; TCRdb stores in-frame clones only, minus some. The table includes tens of thousands of clones, 90% detected once. Time point reported: pretreatment peripheral blood. This specimen was PBMCs, taken around atezolizumab (anti-PD-L1) treatment. These receptors all come from a man aged 60 to 69 with urothelial cancer.

The chain has TRBV19 and TRBJ1-5; 9 nucleotides line up with TRBD1. J was trimmed by 6 bases and V by 6 bases; bases with no gene match: 9. CDR1 is LNHDA and CDR2 is SQIVND in the germline V gene (reference sequence). The CDR3 is 15 amino acids. CDR3 region: CASRPGQGLIQPQHF. As DNA, the CDR3 is TGTGCCAGTAGACCGGGACAGGGTTTGATTCAGCCCCAGCATTTT.

This clone turned up a few times. This chain uses TRBV20-1 with TRBJ2-5, with D unclear. CDR3 length equals 10 residues. Trimming pared 7 bases from V and 8 bases from J, leaving 11 bases between. Germline V gene data show CDR1 as DFQATT and CDR2 as SNEGSKA (reference sequence). CDR3 DNA: TGCAGTGTCGGCCCAGGAACCCAGTACTTC. This sequence encodes CSVGPGTQYF.

This clone was seen a handful of times. The chain recombines TRBV9 with TRBJ2-1; weak D call: TRBD1 (5 bases). This CDR3 is built from 16 residues. Trimming removed 4 bases from V and 3 bases from J, with 17 bases in between. Germline CDR1 and CDR2: SGDLS and YYNGEE. The CDR3 reads CASSLGRQGVYNEQFF. The DNA of the CDR3 is TGTGCCAGCAGCTTAGGGCGCCAAGGGGTCTACAATGAGCAGTTCTTC.

This chain uses TRBV5-1 with TRBJ2-5; TRBD1 is a possible D gene (5 bases). Trimming cost V 0 bases and J 5 bases, with 11 bases left between them. Germline CDR1 is SGHRS and CDR2 is YFSETQ. This CDR3 is 14 amino acids long. The CDR3 bases are TGCGCCAGCAGCTTGGATGGGGCCGGGGAGACCCAGTACTTC. Protein: CASSLDGAGETQYF.

A single count supports this clone. The rearrangement links TRBV5-1 to TRBJ2-1; D is undetermined. Germline V gene sequence: CDR1 SGHRS, CDR2 YFSETQ. This CDR3 spans 15 amino acids. Trimming removed 4 bases from V and 0 bases from J, with 11 bases in between. The CDR3 protein is CASSETTSSYNEQFF. CDR3 sequence (DNA): TGCGCCAGCAGCGAAACTACGAGCTCCTACAATGAGCAGTTCTTC.

The chain has TRBV9 and TRBJ2-3; 11 nucleotides line up with TRBD2. CDR1 and CDR2 from the germline V gene are SGDLS and YYNGEE. This CDR3 is 16 amino acids long. V lost 3 bases to trimming and J lost 2 bases; unmatched junction nucleotides: 5. The CDR3 coding sequence is TGTGCCAGCAGCGCAGTAGCGGGGGGGCCCACAGATACGCAGTATTTT. Translated, it gives CASSAVAGGPTDTQYF.

Concerning this clone: The junction does not match germline at one end; this may be a read error. The rearrangement uses TRBV4-3 and TRBJ2-7, with D possibly being TRBD2 (6 bases). Germline-derived CDR1 and CDR2 are LGHNA and YSLEER. The CDR3 is made up of 12 amino acids. The CDR3 coding sequence is TGCGCCAGCAGCCAAGACGGGGGAGGAACTGCTTTC. Residues: CASSQDGGGTAF.

This chain uses TRBV5-4 with TRBJ2-2; TRBD2 aligns across 12 bases. Germline CDR1 is SGHNT and CDR2 is YYREEE (reference sequence). CDR3 length: 18 amino acids. V was pared by 2 bases and J by 5 bases, with 10 bases of the junction left unmatched. The chain's CDR3 is CASSFGLAGTKGTGELFF. CDR3 DNA: TGTGCCAGCAGCTTTGGACTAGCGGGAACTAAAGGGACCGGGGAGCTGTTTTTT.

This clone was found a few times. The chain joins TRBV29-1 to TRBJ2-5; TRBD2 aligns across 10 bases. Trimming at V came to 5 bases and at J to 5 bases, leaving 5 bases not matched to a gene. The CDR3 is 13 amino acids. The germline CDR1 and CDR2 sequences are SQVTM and ANQGSEA. The CDR3 sequence is CSVPSGSRETQYF. CDR3 coding DNA: TGCAGCGTTCCTAGCGGGAGTCGGGAGACCCAGTACTTC.

The rearrangement links TRBV6-5 to TRBJ2-1, with 7 bases fitting TRBD2. In germline, CDR1 is MNHEY, CDR2 SVGAGI. The CDR3 is made up of 15 amino acids. The junction had 3 bases not matched to a gene; V was cut back by 0 bases and J by 4 bases. The CDR3 is CASSYSGGGYNEQFF. The CDR3 nucleotides read TGTGCCAGCAGTTACTCTGGGGGGGGTTACAATGAGCAGTTCTTC.

The chain joins TRBV2 to TRBJ2-7; possible D gene TRBD1, 5 bases. Germline V gene data show CDR1 as SNHLY and CDR2 as FYNNEI. V lost 8 bases and J 4 bases, leaving 12 bases between the germline ends. The CDR3 contains 12 residues. CDR3 coding DNA: TGTGCCAGCCACGAAGACAGTTACGAGCAGTACTTC. As protein: CASHEDSYEQYF.

The chain combines TRBV29-1 with TRBJ2-3, with D perhaps TRBD2 (6 bases). Germline V gene data show CDR1 as SQVTM and CDR2 as ANQGSEA. This CDR3 has 15 amino acids. Trimming shortened V by 4 bases and J by 0 bases, and 14 bases separated the two germline ends. The DNA of the CDR3 is TGCAGCGTTGTACCGGCGGGGCGTAGCACAGATACGCAGTATTTT. Translated, it gives CSVVPAGRSTDTQYF.

This rearrangement joins TRBV27 to TRBJ2-5, with D possibly matching TRBD1 (6 bases). Germline-derived CDR1 and CDR2 are MNHEY and SMNVEV (reference sequence). Trimming removed 8 bases from V and 5 bases from J, with 21 bases in between. The CDR3 extends over 15 amino acids. This chain's CDR3 is CASGARRGSMETQYF. CDR3 bases: TGTGCCAGCGGGGCCCGCAGGGGCTCGATGGAGACCCAGTACTTC.

This clone was seen only once. The chain is built from TRBV6-6 and TRBJ1-5; the D is unclear. Germline V CDR1 and CDR2: MNHNY, SVGAGI (reference sequence). There are 13 residues in the CDR3. V lost 6 bases and J lost 9, with 15 bases in between. DNA for the CDR3: TGTGCCAGCAGGGACTTTCCGAAAGTGCCCCAGCATTTT. Translation gives CASRDFPKVPQHF.

The chain has TRBV7-2 and TRBJ1-5; D possibly corresponds to TRBD1 (6 bases). Germline V gene sequence: CDR1 SGHTA, CDR2 FQGNSA. The CDR3 has 16 residues. Trimming left V 3 bases short and J 6 bases short, with 18 bases between. This CDR3 reads CASSFSLTGVSQPQHF. DNA of the CDR3: TGTGCCAGCAGCTTCTCTTTGACAGGAGTAAGTCAGCCCCAGCATTTT.

The rearrangement links TRBV19 to TRBJ2-2; 8 bases fit TRBD1. The junction had 6 bases not matched to a gene; V was cut back by 6 bases and J by 3 bases. The CDR3 has 15 residues. Germline CDR1 LNHDA, CDR2 SQIVND (reference sequence). The CDR3 coding sequence is TGTGCCAGTAGCGAAGACAGGGGTGACACCGGGGAGCTGTTTTTT. Protein product: CASSEDRGDTGELFF.

The V call is TRBV7-9, the J call TRBJ1-1; D gene uncertain. Germline V gene lookup returns CDR1 SEHNR and CDR2 FQNEAQ (reference sequence). V was trimmed by 5 bases and J by 5 bases, leaving 27 bases between them. This CDR3 spans 18 amino acids. The CDR3 region has the DNA TGTGCCAGCAGCCCCTGGATTTTGAGCGGAGAGATACCTACTGAAGCTTTCTTT. Amino acid sequence: CASSPWILSGEIPTEAFF.

This clone appeared a single time. The chain has TRBV19 and TRBJ1-4; D may be TRBD1 (6 bases). Germline V CDR1 and CDR2: LNHDA, SQIVND (reference sequence). The CDR3 has 13 residues. The germline V and J ends were trimmed by 8 bases and 8 bases, with 15 bases remaining between them. The CDR3 reads CASGGRNNEKLFF. The DNA of the CDR3 is TGTGCCAGTGGGGGCCGAAATAACGAAAAACTGTTTTTT.

The V and J genes are TRBV6-5 and TRBJ1-1, with a tentative D call TRBD1 (6 bases). Trimming took 0 bases from V and 10 from J, leaving 21 bases between them. Germline lookup yields CDR1 MNHEY and CDR2 SVGAGI. The CDR3 is 16 residues long. The CDR3 coding sequence is TGTGCCAGCAGTTACTCGAAACGGGGCAGGGGCGATGGAGCTTTCTTT. It translates to CASSYSKRGRGDGAFF.

This clone was observed a single time. J is TRBJ1-3 and V is TRBV18, with a possible D match to TRBD1 (6 bases). Between the trimmed V and J ends, which lost 0 bases and 4 bases, there was a span of 16 bases. Germline V gene sequence: CDR1 KGHSH, CDR2 LQKENI. This CDR3 spans 17 amino acids. CDR3 residues: CASSPPTGNEFGNTIYF. The DNA for the CDR3 is TGTGCCAGCTCACCACCAACAGGGAATGAGTTCGGAAACACCATATATTTT.

The chain joins TRBV18 to TRBJ1-2; 8 nucleotides match TRBD1. The germline gives CDR1 KGHSH, CDR2 LQKENI. J gave up 2 bases and V 6 bases, and 5 bases lay outside the gene matches. This CDR3 contains 14 residues. In DNA form, the CDR3 reads TGTGCCAGCTCTCTTGGACAGGGAAACTATGGCTACACCTTC. Amino acid sequence: CASSLGQGNYGYTF.

The V gene is TRBV9, the J gene TRBJ1-5, with 9 bases fitting TRBD1. The CDR3 sequence is 15 residues long. V dropped 3 bases and J dropped 5; count of bases not matched to a gene: 6. CDR1 and CDR2 from the germline V gene are SGDLS and YYNGEE. CDR3 sequence reads: CASSEGQGRDQPQHF. For the CDR3, the DNA is TGTGCCAGCAGCGAAGGACAGGGGAGAGATCAGCCCCAGCATTTT.

CDR3 DNA: TGTGCCAGTAGTCGGGACAGGGCCTCCTACGAGCAGTACTTC. Amino acid sequence: CASSRDRASYEQYF. The V gene is TRBV19, the J gene TRBJ2-7; 9 bases align to TRBD1. This CDR3 has 14 amino acids. Trimming cost V 5 bases and J 0 bases; bases outside gene matches: 2. Germline V gene lookup returns CDR1 LNHDA and CDR2 SQIVND (reference sequence). The entire variable domain, with the rest obtained from reference TRBV19 and TRBJ2-7, is as follows: DGGITQSPKYLFRKEGQNVTLSCEQNLNHDAMYWYRQDPGQGLRLIYYSQIVNDFQKGDIAEGYSVSREKKESFPLTVTSAQKNPTAFYLCASSRDRASYEQYFGPGTRLTVT.